This TCR beta chain was documented in a study of CXCR3-negative and CXCR3-positive naive CD8 T cells. Study results and caveats: TRBV-TRBJ usage was alike in naive CXCR3-negative and CXCR3-positive cells but differed in memory cells. When CXCR3-positive naive cells were set against CXCR3-negative naive cells, the former had more hydrophobic TRB CDR3s. The majority of assays used fresh PBMCs, and CXCR3 expression partially decreased after cryopreservation.

CDR1 and CDR2 from the germline V gene are SGHRS and YFSETQ. The CDR3 totals 15 residues. This clonotype is labeled medium-sized (0.01 to 0.1%) based on frequency. Its matching antigen is unknown. The study made its TRB cDNA libraries by 5' RACE, adding UMI labels. TCRdb derives one entry per CDR3 protein from the 5' RACE reads, leaving out DNA. In all, the sample yields fewer than 3,000 distinct CDR3 sequences. The chain employs TRBV5-1 and TRBJ2-7; TCRdb's D call of TRBD1 is untestable without DNA. This receptor was taken from a human donor in good health. Some clones in this sample may be carry-over from other donors' samples. The source material was naive CXCR3+ CD8+ T cells from blood. Subset reported: CD45RO-CCR7+CD27+CD95- naive CD8+ T cells expressing CXCR3 (TNR3+). The CDR3 loop reads CASSLGQGLRYEQYF.